These 11 T cell receptor beta chains share one sample of origin, sequenced in a study of T cell repertoires in cytomegalovirus infection. Their cognate antigens are unknown. TCRdb redid the calling of the reads with MiXCR, one entry per CDR3 protein. The sample lists about 570,000 distinct CDR3 sequences; approximately 40% were seen once. The sequences come from cultured PBMCs, collected from culture after CMV antigen stimulation. These receptors all come from a human donor in good health (CMV status not recorded). Some clones in this sample may be carry-over from other donors' samples.

This clonotype was recorded many times. This chain joins TRBV7-2 and TRBJ2-7; 9 positions agree with TRBD1. CDR1 is SGHTA, CDR2 FQGNSA, per germline. The CDR3 has 15 residues. V dropped 5 bases and J dropped 6; count of bases not matched to a gene: 11. The chain's CDR3 is CASSLRPGQGSEQYF. The DNA for the CDR3 is TGTGCCAGCAGCCTGCGCCCCGGACAGGGGTCCGAGCAGTACTTC.

The J gene is TRBJ1-1, the V gene TRBV6-1; no firm D call. With 8 bases removed from V and 2 bases from J, the gap between germline ends came to 24 bases. Germline V lookup: CDR1 MNHNS, CDR2 SASEGT. The CDR3 length is 17 residues. The CDR3 loop is CASRPLLGRGTNTEAFF. In nucleotides, the CDR3 is TGTGCCAGCCGACCCCTCCTGGGCCGCGGTACCAACACTGAAGCTTTCTTT.

The table lists this clonotype with many counts. The chain combines TRBV7-2 with TRBJ1-2; 9 bases agree with TRBD1. This CDR3 contains 14 residues. Germline V CDR1 and CDR2: SGHTA, FQGNSA. V shed 5 bases, J shed 9 bases, and the junction held 10 bases outside the gene matches. CDR3 bases: TGTGCCAGCAGCCCCCTCCGGACAGGGGATAGCTACACCTTC. This sequence encodes CASSPLRTGDSYTF.

This clonotype was recorded a few times. The rearrangement links TRBV7-2 to TRBJ1-6; 9 positions match TRBD1. V lost 1 base, J lost 13 bases, and 5 bases stayed unmatched. CDR3 length equals 14 residues. Germline CDR1 is SGHTA and CDR2 is FQGNSA. CDR3 amino acids: CASSLDRGLRPLHF. CDR3 nucleotides: TGTGCCAGCAGCTTAGACAGGGGGCTGCGGCCCCTCCACTTT.

The chain joins TRBV7-4 to TRBJ2-5; D is undetermined. This CDR3 is built from 15 residues. CDR1 SGHVT and CDR2 SQSDAQ come from the germline V gene. With 1 base removed from V and 4 bases from J, the gap between germline ends came to 13 bases. The CDR3 nucleotides are TGTGCCAGCAGCTTAGGGGGTCCGGGCGGAGAGACCCAGTACTTC. Translating gives CASSLGGPGGETQYF.

The table lists this clonotype with a few counts. The V and J genes are TRBV7-2 and TRBJ2-7, with 7 bases fitting TRBD2. Germline V gives CDR1 SGHTA, CDR2 FQGNSA. V was clipped by 4 bases and J by 0 bases; unmatched bases: 6. The CDR3 runs to 15 residues. The CDR3 region is CASSYGGTTSYEQYF. The DNA of the CDR3 is TGTGCCAGCAGCTACGGGGGGACTACCTCCTACGAGCAGTACTTC.

This sequence joins TRBV11-2 and TRBJ2-3; D is unclear. Trimming cost V 5 bases and J 2 bases, with 14 bases left between them. CDR1 and CDR2 from the germline V gene are SGHAT and FQNNGV. The CDR3 extends over 15 amino acids. CDR3 residues: CASSPLLGPTDTQYF. The CDR3 nucleotides read TGTGCCAGCAGCCCTCTTCTCGGCCCCACAGATACGCAGTATTTT. The full variable domain, rest sourced from reference TRBV11-2 and TRBJ2-3, is EAGVAQSPRYKIIEKRQSVAFWCNPISGHATLYWYQQILGQGPKLLIQFQNNGVVDDSQLPKDRFSAERLKGVDSTLKIQPAKLEDSAVYLCASSPLLGPTDTQYFGPGTRLTVL.

The V gene is TRBV6-5, the J gene TRBJ1-4, with 7 bases matching TRBD1. The CDR3 runs 18 residues. V was clipped by 6 bases and J by 3 bases; unmatched bases: 16. Germline loops: CDR1 MNHEY, CDR2 SVGAGI. The DNA of the CDR3 is TGTGCCAGCAGATCAGGACAGGAACCTTCGGGTGCTAATGAAAAACTGTTTTTT. Translating it yields CASRSGQEPSGANEKLFF.

The rearrangement links TRBV6-1 to TRBJ2-3; 8 bases agree with TRBD2. This CDR3 is built from 16 residues. The germline gives CDR1 MNHNS, CDR2 SASEGT. V lost 1 base and J lost 1; bases outside the gene matches: 4. The DNA for the CDR3 is TGTGCCAGCAGTGAAGGGACTAGCTGGGGCACAGATACGCAGTATTTT. This translates into CASSEGTSWGTDTQYF.

The chain carries TRBV2 and TRBJ2-1; the D gene is possibly TRBD1 (6 bases). V lost 3 bases, J lost 15 bases, and 21 bases lay in between. The CDR3 is 14 amino acids. Looked up from germline, CDR1 is SNHLY and CDR2 is FYNNEI. The CDR3 DNA reads TGTGCCAGCAGTGAGGCCTACAGGGAAGCGAGACGGTTCTTC. It codes for CASSEAYREARRFF.

The V and J genes are TRBV7-2 and TRBJ1-1, with 12 bases aligning to TRBD1. The CDR3 runs to 15 residues. The germline V gene has CDR1 SGHTA and CDR2 FQGNSA. The V gene end was trimmed by 5 bases and the J gene end by 3 bases; junction bases not matched to a gene: 4. CDR3 DNA sequence: TGTGCCAGCAGCCGGGACAGGGGGCGAGACACTGAAGCTTTCTTT. This encodes CASSRDRGRDTEAFF.